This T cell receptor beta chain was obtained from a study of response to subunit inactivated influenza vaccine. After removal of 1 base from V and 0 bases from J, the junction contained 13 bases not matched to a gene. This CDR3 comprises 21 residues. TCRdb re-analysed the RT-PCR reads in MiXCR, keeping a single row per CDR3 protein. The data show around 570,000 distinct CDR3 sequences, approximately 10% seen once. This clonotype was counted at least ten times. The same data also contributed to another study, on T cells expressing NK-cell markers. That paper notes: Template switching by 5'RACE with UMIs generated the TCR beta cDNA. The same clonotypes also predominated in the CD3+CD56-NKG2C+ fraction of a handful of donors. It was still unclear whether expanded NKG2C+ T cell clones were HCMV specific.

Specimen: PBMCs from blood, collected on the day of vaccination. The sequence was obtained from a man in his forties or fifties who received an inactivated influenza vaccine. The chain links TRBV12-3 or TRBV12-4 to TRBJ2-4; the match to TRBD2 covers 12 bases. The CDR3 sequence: CASSLETSGSRAMVAKNIQYF. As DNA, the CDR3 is TGTGCCAGCAGTTTAGAGACTAGCGGGAGCCGGGCTATGGTAGCCAAAAACATTCAGTACTTC.